What follows are 12 T cell receptor beta chains derived from one specimen sequenced in a study of PD-1 blockade in classical Hodgkin lymphoma. No patient escaped relapse after autologous stem cell transplantation, and brentuximab vedotin exposure varied. Repertoires were generated with immunoSEQ multiplex PCR, while TCRdb's copy carries only in-frame clones and drops some. The data contain about 40,000 clones, approximately 64% of them seen just once; the ten biggest clones take up about 3%. Sequencing was performed on peripheral blood mononuclear cells (PBMCs), taken at baseline. These receptors came from a human donor with classical Hodgkin lymphoma.

V gene TRBV5-1 combines with J gene TRBJ2-1, with D perhaps TRBD1 (6 bases). V was pared by 2 bases and J by 7 bases, with 16 bases between. The CDR3 covers 15 residues. Germline assignment: CDR1 SGHRS and CDR2 YFSETQ. The CDR3 loop is CASSFGGSGKNEQFF. CDR3 DNA sequence: TGCGCCAGCAGCTTTGGGGGCTCGGGTAAAAATGAGCAGTTCTTC. Together with reference TRBV5-1 and TRBJ2-1, the CDR3 gives the full variable domain: KAGVTQTPRYLIKTRGQQVTLSCSPISGHRSVSWYQQTPGQGLQFLFEYFSETQRNKGNFPGRFSGRQFSNSRSEMNVSTLELGDSALYLCASSFGGSGKNEQFFGPGTRLTVL.

The J gene is TRBJ2-1, the V gene TRBV7-8; no clear D. Trimming left V 2 bases short and J 9 bases short, with 5 bases between. CDR3 length: 11 residues. CDR1 and CDR2 from the germline V gene are SGHVS and FQNEAQ. The CDR3 DNA follows: TGTGCCAGCAGCTTACAGAGTGAGCAGTTCTTC. Its translation is CASSLQSEQFF.

The chain uses TRBV6-5 and TRBJ2-1, with D perhaps TRBD2 (5 bases). The CDR3 is made up of 15 amino acids. V lost 6 bases and J 9 bases, leaving 21 bases between the germline ends. Germline V gene data show CDR1 as MNHEY and CDR2 as SVGAGI. Here the CDR3 reads CASRETKVSFGEQFF. The CDR3 DNA is TGTGCCAGCAGGGAGACTAAGGTATCTTTCGGTGAGCAGTTCTTC.

The chain links TRBV7-6 to TRBJ2-1; no clear D gene. Germline CDR1 is SGHVS and CDR2 is FNYEAQ. CDR3 length equals 13 residues. Between the trimmed V and J ends, which lost 0 bases and 7 bases, there was a span of 7 bases. In nucleotides, the CDR3 is TGTGCCAGCAGCTTAGCGCAGGCAAATGAGCAGTTCTTC. It yields the protein CASSLAQANEQFF.

This chain connects TRBV28 to TRBJ2-5; tentatively, D is TRBD2 (6 bases). This CDR3 comprises 15 residues. Trimming took off 6 bases at V and 5 bases at J, with 19 bases between the two ends. Germline V gives CDR1 MDHEN, CDR2 SYDVKM. CDR3 protein: CASSSPGLPGETQYF. CDR3 bases: TGTGCCAGCAGCTCACCGGGACTCCCGGGGGAGACCCAGTACTTC.

This CDR3 is CASSGGAEAFF. CDR3 in DNA: TGTGCCAGCAGTGGAGGGGCTGAAGCTTTCTTT. The J gene is TRBJ1-1, the V gene TRBV27, with D possibly being TRBD1 (5 bases). The CDR3 runs to 11 residues. Trimming took 5 bases from V and 6 from J, leaving 7 bases between them. Per the germline V gene, CDR1 is MNHEY and CDR2 is SMNVEV (reference sequence).

This chain connects TRBV6-1 to TRBJ2-5, with TRBD1 matching 7 bases. J lost 3 bases, V lost 3 bases, and 7 bases had no gene match. Germline CDR1 MNHNS, CDR2 SASEGT. The CDR3 consists of 15 residues. CDR3 amino acids: CASSDWGQSKETQYF. The CDR3 nucleotides are TGTGCCAGCAGTGACTGGGGACAGTCAAAAGAGACCCAGTACTTC.

This sequence joins TRBV28 and TRBJ2-1, with D tentatively TRBD1 (7 bases). CDR1 MDHEN and CDR2 SYDVKM come from the germline V gene. V was shortened by 4 bases and J by 3 bases, with 25 bases between the two germline ends. The CDR3 covers 19 residues. This CDR3 is CASSSLWGDDRAHYNEQFF. The CDR3 region has the DNA TGTGCCAGCAGTTCCCTGTGGGGGGACGACAGGGCCCACTACAATGAGCAGTTCTTC.

In this sample, this clone turned up a few times. The V call is TRBV5-1, the J call TRBJ2-7, with 8 bases fitting TRBD1. The CDR3 totals 14 residues. The germline CDR1 and CDR2 sequences are SGHRS and YFSETQ. J lost 3 bases, V lost 0 bases, and 2 bases had no gene match. CDR3 nucleotides: TGCGCCAGCAGCTTGGAACAGGGGGGCTACGAGCAGTACTTC. Its protein product is CASSLEQGGYEQYF.

The rearrangement joins TRBV28 to TRBJ2-7, with unresolved D. V was pared by 7 bases and J by 7 bases, with 11 bases between. Germline V gene sequence: CDR1 MDHEN, CDR2 SYDVKM. This CDR3 is built from 11 residues. The CDR3 sequence: CASTLEGEQYF. In DNA, the CDR3 is TGTGCCAGCACCCTGGAAGGAGAGCAGTACTTC.

The rearrangement links TRBV2 to TRBJ2-3; D possibly corresponds to TRBD2 (6 bases). This CDR3 is built from 15 residues. The germline V and J ends were trimmed by 10 bases and 0 bases, with 17 bases remaining between them. Germline V gene data show CDR1 as SNHLY and CDR2 as FYNNEI. CDR3 sequence: CANQYRDFSTDTQYF. CDR3 bases: TGTGCCAACCAATATCGGGACTTTAGCACAGATACGCAGTATTTT. Looking up the rest from reference TRBV2 and TRBJ2-3 gives the full variable domain: EPEVTQTPSHQVTQMGQEVILRCVPISNHLYFYWYRQILGQKVEFLVSFYNNEISEKSEIFDDQFSVERPDGSNFTLKIRSTKLEDSAMYFCANQYRDFSTDTQYFGPGTRLTVL.

V usage is TRBV19 and J usage is TRBJ2-1; 9 bases line up with TRBD2. Trimming cost V 6 bases and J 4 bases; bases outside gene matches: 7. This CDR3 has 15 residues. Per the germline V gene, CDR1 is LNHDA and CDR2 is SQIVND (reference sequence). The CDR3 DNA reads as TGTGCCAGTAGGAAGGAGACTAGCGGATACAATGAGCAGTTCTTC. Protein product: CASRKETSGYNEQFF.